The present T cell receptor (beta chain) was sequenced within a study of T-cell memory formation after mild COVID-19. For the study at large: Each donor largely had its own TCR clusters.

CDR3 length: 13 amino acids. V shed 6 bases and J shed 8 bases, with 14 bases lying between them. Germline values: CDR1 MNHEY, CDR2 SVGAGI. TCR alpha and TCR beta cDNA libraries with sample barcodes and UMIs came from 5'RACE using constant-segment primers. One entry per CDR3 protein, called by TCRdb with MiXCR from the 5' RACE reads. Of some 340,000 distinct CDR3 sequences in the sample, 10% to 15% were seen once. In the case of this clonotype: Antigen: not known.

General study results and limits: For second-wave clones that peaked at day 37, SARS-CoV-2 specificity went unverified. CD4+ bias marked clones expanding day 15 to 37, unlike balanced contracting clones.

The sequence was obtained from a man in his late teens or twenties who had mild COVID-19 (a few samples of this study predate the infection). Cell type and time point are not known. The chain recombines TRBV6-5 with TRBJ1-3; D uncertain. The sample consisted of PBMCs or a T cell subset sorted from them (not recorded which). As DNA, the CDR3 is TGTGCCAGCAGGGACCCCCGGATGGACACCATATATTTT. As protein: CASRDPRMDTIYF.